This T cell receptor (beta chain) was identified during a study of shared clonotypes between healthy human individuals. The CDR3 runs to 14 residues. Germline V gene data show CDR1 as MDHEN and CDR2 as SYDVKM. V was pared by 8 bases and J by 10 bases, with 20 bases between. Deep was the level at which the assay was run. Method: immunoSEQ multiplex PCR; TCRdb's copy keeps in-frame clones and lacks some. The sample shows 2 million to 3 million clones, more than 85% of them seen only once. The source of this sequence is a man aged 18 to 35 in good health. Some clones in this sample may be carry-over from other donors' samples. This sequence joins TRBV28 and TRBJ2-2; D remains unclear. The material sequenced was naive CD4+ T cells from PBMCs. Subset noted: CD45RA+ positively selected. The CDR3 sequence: CASLRRAPPPELFF. CDR3 nucleotides: TGTGCCAGCCTAAGGAGAGCACCACCCCCGGAGCTGTTTTTT.